A selection of T cell receptor beta chains follows, all from one sample in a study of cytomegalovirus exposure and HLA in healthy donors. TCRdb's copy holds only in-frame clones and misses some; the assay was immunoSEQ multiplex PCR. The data hold about 360,000 clones, with 86% observed a single time. The sequencing sample was made of PBMCs. These receptors were taken from a woman aged 18-29 years in good health and CMV-seronegative. Both conserved end residues are part of each CDR3. The D gene is left open where the match is weak. Clone sizes are given selectively: once, few, many, or a class where the clone is expanded.

.,.,TRBJ1-2,13,TRBV28,TGTGCCAGCAGTTTTAGGGGGAACTATGGCTACACCTTC,CASSFRGNYGYTF
.,.,TRBJ1-2,13,TRBV5-1,TGCGCCAGCAGTTATGAGTGGGGGGAAGGCTACACCTTC,CASSYEWGEGYTF
.,.,TRBJ1-2,14,TRBV5-8,TGTGCCAGCAGCTTTGGTGGAGGTGACTATGGCTACACCTTC,CASSFGGGDYGYTF
.,.,TRBJ1-4,14,TRBV5-1,TGCGCCAGCAGCTTGGCAGGGCCGAATGAAAAACTGTTTTTT,CASSLAGPNEKLFF
.,.,TRBJ2-2,15,TRBV27,TGTGCCAGCAGTTTAAGGGCAGGGGCCACCGGGGAGCTGTTTTTT,CASSLRAGATGELFF
.,.,TRBJ2-3,15,TRBV18,TGTGCCAGCTCACCACCCCCCAGGGGCACAGATACGCAGTATTTT,CASSPPPRGTDTQYF
TRBD1,.,TRBJ2-6,15,TRBV2,TGTGCCAGCAGGGGACAGGGTTCTGGGGCCAACGTCCTGACTTTC,CASRGQGSGANVLTF
.,.,TRBJ1-2,12,TRBV5-8,TGTGCCAGCAGCTTGACTTCGCTTGGCTACACCTTC,CASSLTSLGYTF
.,once,TRBJ1-4,14,TRBV7-2,TGTGCCAGCAGCTACACAGGACCCAATGAAAAACTGTTTTTT,CASSYTGPNEKLFF
TRBD1,.,TRBJ2-7,14,TRBV7-9,TGTGCCAGCAGCCCCCGGGACAGGACCTACGAGCAGTACTTC,CASSPRDRTYEQYF
TRBD2,.,TRBJ2-2,18,TRBV27,TGTGCCAGCAGTTTAACATTCGCGGGAGGACTGAACACCGGGGAGCTGTTTTTT,CASSLTFAGGLNTGELFF
TRBD2,.,TRBJ2-3,15,TRBV5-1,TGCGCCAGCAGCTACGGCGGGGGGGCGACAGATACGCAGTATTTT,CASSYGGGATDTQYF
.,few,TRBJ1-1,12,TRBV28,TGTGCCAGCAGTTTGCCTATCACTGAAGCTTTCTTT,CASSLPITEAFF